This TCR beta chain was captured by sequencing in a study of Tregs in tolerant kidney transplant recipients. This clone was picked up one time. Data came from immunoSEQ multiplex PCR; TCRdb stores just in-frame clones and leaves some out. The sample consists of 92,000 or so clones, approximately 90% of them appearing once. V was cut by 4 bases and J by 3 bases, with 10 bases left in between. The CDR3 runs 13 residues. Germline V gene sequence: CDR1 SNHLY, CDR2 FYNNEI. The sequencing sample was made of CD8+ T cells from blood. This chain uses TRBV2 with TRBJ2-7; the D gene is possibly TRBD2 (6 bases). This sequence originates from a human donor in good health. The CDR3 reads CASSVQGGYEQYF. Here the CDR3 DNA reads TGTGCCAGCAGTGTGCAGGGAGGCTACGAGCAGTACTTC.